This T cell receptor (beta chain) was identified during a study of blood T cell repertoires in COVID-19 (dated by TCRdb to the early 2020s). Regarding the study in general: Samples covering the acute and convalescent phases of COVID-19 were provided by collaborators in the United States, Italy and Spain. The prospective study material was composed of cDNA or gDNA derived from T cells, B-cell-depleted T cells, or PBMCs. The dataset comprised deeply sampled blood TCRbeta repertoires from subjects exposed to, actively infected with, or recovered from COVID-19. The repertoires were released in a freely available public database intended as a resource for research on the immune response to SARS-CoV-2. The samples were drawn from two sources: the first 160 participants of the ongoing ImmuneRACE study, and over 1,000 subjects contributed by 6 global collaborators. A de-identified subject ID, COVID-19 status, age in years and sex were almost always included in the sample metadata. Where available, HLA class I and class II types were taken from metadata supplied by the sample provider and were not determined by assay-based typing.

Findings and caveats that apply to the study as a whole: The amount of clinical and demographic metadata varied by source and participant and was provided uncurated.

TCRbeta CDR3 regions were amplified from genomic DNA by means of the immunoSEQ Assay, a bias-controlled multiplex PCR. The published analysis was carried out like this. Within the assay, amplification of reference gene primers was used to estimate how many nucleated cells each sample contained. To quantify the absolute abundance of each unique TCRbeta CDR3 rearrangement, sequence reads were collapsed and filtered. For each sample, productive Simpson clonality was calculated as the square root of Simpson's diversity index over productive rearrangements. Here the immuneACCESS table is served through TCRdb, limited to in-frame sequences with V and J called. Missing clones are a known gap in these copies; in checked studies unresolved V genes cover under half, and the rest lacks a known reason. V and J calls and clone size follow that table, whereas D and trimming were derived from the DNA. The sample contains about 230,000 clones, approximately 87% of them found a single time. The ten biggest clones cover roughly 2.7% of the sample.

The collaborating institutions used their own protocols to collect whole blood in K2EDTA tubes. For TCRbeta analysis, collaborator samples were shipped as frozen whole blood, as isolated PBMCs, or as DNA extracted from either sample type. Taken from the germline V gene, the CDR1 and CDR2 loops are KGHSH and LQKENI. V is pruned by 8 bases and J by 1 base, leaving 11 bases of the junction without a gene match. From cysteine to phenylalanine, the CDR3 is 17 amino acids long. Here the CDR3 DNA is all that survives: 51 bases in frame from base 1. This clone was recorded once. The target of this receptor is not known. No quality values exist for individual bases; no much larger clone is one base distant.

The rearrangement combines TRBV18 with TRBJ2-2, and 9 junction bases match TRBD2. The specimen sequenced was peripheral blood. The source is a woman between 65 and 79 years old with active or convalescent COVID-19. CDR3 sequence: CASPHHGAGGNTGELFF. In nucleotide form, the sequence is TGTGCCAGCCCACACCACGGAGCGGGAGGGAACACCGGGGAGCTGTTTTTT.